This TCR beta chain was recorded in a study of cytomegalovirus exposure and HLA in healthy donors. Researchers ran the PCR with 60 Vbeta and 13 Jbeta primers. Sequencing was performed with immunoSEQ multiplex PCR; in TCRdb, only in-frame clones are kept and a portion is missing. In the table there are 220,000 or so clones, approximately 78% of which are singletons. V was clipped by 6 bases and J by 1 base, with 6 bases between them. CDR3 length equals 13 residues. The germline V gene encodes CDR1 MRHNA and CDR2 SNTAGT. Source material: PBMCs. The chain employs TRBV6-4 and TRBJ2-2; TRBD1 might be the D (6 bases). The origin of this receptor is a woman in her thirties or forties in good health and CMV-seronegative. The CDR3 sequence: CASRGGNTGELFF. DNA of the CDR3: TGTGCCAGCAGAGGGGGGAACACCGGGGAGCTGTTTTTT.